The 20 T cell receptor beta chains listed next were all sequenced from one sample in a study of human T cells and chemical hapten exposure. The time point was: patch test 2, 6 weeks after DPC sensitization. Treatment denoted: therapeutic diphenylcyclopropenone sensitization with weekly scalp DPC. One entry per CDR3 protein results from TCRdb running MiXCR on the RACE reads. The sample has 100,000 or so distinct CDR3 sequences, about 9.3% seen once. Sample: whole blood, taken in connection with sensitization to the hapten diphenylcyclopropenone (DPC). These receptors came from a woman between 40 and 55 years old with alopecia areata. Some clones in this sample may be carry-over from other donors' samples.

In its sample, this clonotype was seen many times. The V gene is TRBV28, the J gene TRBJ1-5; D is ambiguous. Trimming took 6 bases from V and 9 from J, leaving 15 bases between them. The CDR3 has 13 residues. The germline V gene encodes CDR1 MDHEN and CDR2 SYDVKM. The CDR3 DNA sequence: TGTGCCAGCAGCCGGCCGCTAGTAGGGCCCCAGCATTTT. It translates to CASSRPLVGPQHF.

V gene TRBV5-4 combines with J gene TRBJ1-4; TRBD1 matches 7 bases. The J segment lost 8 bases and the V segment lost 0 bases, leaving 4 bases of the junction unmatched. This CDR3 comprises 14 residues. Germline V gene lookup returns CDR1 SGHNT and CDR2 YYREEE (reference sequence). This CDR3 is CASSLAGGKEKLFF. CDR3 DNA sequence: TGTGCCAGCAGCTTGGCAGGGGGAAAAGAAAAACTGTTTTTT.

The table lists this clonotype with a few counts. The chain has TRBV7-2 and TRBJ2-7; D might be TRBD2 (5 bases). CDR3 length: 12 amino acids. Germline CDR1 SGHTA, CDR2 FQGNSA. With 5 bases removed from V and 9 bases from J, the gap between germline ends came to 14 bases. The CDR3 bases are TGTGCCAGCAGCCTCCGGGGTCAAGGGCAGTACTTC. It is translated as CASSLRGQGQYF. Using reference TRBV7-2 and TRBJ2-7 for the parts outside the CDR3, the full variable domain is GAGVSQSPSNKVTEKGKDVELRCDPISGHTALYWYRQSLGQGLEFLIYFQGNSAPDKSGLPSDRFSAERTGGSVSTLTIQRTQQEDSAVYLCASSLRGQGQYFGPGTRLTVT.

V is TRBV19 and J is TRBJ2-5; TRBD1 is a possible D gene (6 bases). Per germline, CDR1 LNHDA and CDR2 SQIVND (reference sequence). The CDR3 extends over 13 amino acids. Trimming cost V 2 bases and J 3 bases, with 7 bases left between them. CDR3 region: CASSIRTEETQYF. The CDR3 DNA reads as TGTGCCAGTAGTATAAGGACAGAAGAGACCCAGTACTTC.

For this clonotype: This may be a read error: a much more frequent sequence differs by one nucleotide. The V gene is TRBV24-1, the J gene TRBJ2-2, with TRBD1 matching 7 bases. The length of the CDR3 is 14 residues. Germline V lookup: CDR1 KGHDR, CDR2 SFDVKD. DNA of the CDR3: TGTGTCACCATGGAAGACAGGGAACCCGGGGAGCTGTTTTTT. This gives the protein CVTMEDREPGELFF.

The chain employs TRBV7-3 and TRBJ2-2, with D hard to call. Trimming cost V 3 bases and J 3 bases, with 8 bases left between them. The CDR3 has 14 residues. Looked up from germline, CDR1 is SGHTA and CDR2 is FQGTGA. CDR3 sequence (DNA): TGTGCCAGCAGCTTGTCTCAAGACACCGGGGAGCTGTTTTTT. The encoded protein is CASSLSQDTGELFF.

This clonotype was picked up a small number of times. CDR3 in amino acids: CASSPSGLGEQFF. In nucleotides, the CDR3 is TGTGCCAGCAGCCCGAGTGGGTTAGGTGAGCAGTTCTTC. The V and J genes are TRBV7-2 and TRBJ2-1; D uncertain. V dropped 5 bases and J dropped 9 bases, with 14 bases sitting between them. CDR3 size: 13 residues. The germline gives CDR1 SGHTA, CDR2 FQGNSA.

This clonotype was recorded a few times. The rearrangement uses TRBV20-1 and TRBJ1-2; D call uncertain. CDR1 is DFQATT and CDR2 is SNEGSKA in the germline V gene (reference sequence). The CDR3 is 12 amino acids. The germline V and J ends were trimmed by 3 bases and 8 bases, with 13 bases remaining between them. The CDR3 spells CSARDLGRGYTF. CDR3 in DNA: TGCAGTGCTAGGGATTTGGGTAGGGGCTACACCTTC.

This clonotype has at least ten counts. The chain has TRBV7-9 and TRBJ2-7; D might be TRBD1 (6 bases). The CDR3 runs 15 residues. CDR1 is SEHNR, CDR2 FQNEAQ, per germline (reference sequence). The V end lost 0 bases, the J end lost 3 bases, and 12 bases lay between the germline ends. CDR3 region: CASSLATGPFYEQYF. Here the CDR3 DNA reads TGTGCCAGCAGCTTAGCGACAGGTCCTTTCTACGAGCAGTACTTC. Full variable domain (remainder filled in from reference TRBV7-9 and TRBJ2-7): DTGVSQNPRHKITKRGQNVTFRCDPISEHNRLYWYRQTLGQGPEFLTYFQNEAQLEKSRLLSDRFSAERPKGSFSTLEIQRTEQGDSAMYLCASSLATGPFYEQYFGPGTRLTVT.

This chain uses TRBV20-1 with TRBJ2-1; maybe TRBD1 (6 bases). The germline V and J ends were trimmed by 5 bases and 1 base, with 12 bases remaining between them. Looked up from germline, CDR1 is DFQATT and CDR2 is SNEGSKA (reference sequence). The CDR3 covers 14 residues. CDR3 loop: CSAGGQTSYNEQFF. DNA of the CDR3: TGCAGTGCTGGAGGACAGACGTCCTACAATGAGCAGTTCTTC.

This clonotype showed up many times. The rearrangement uses TRBV2 and TRBJ2-2; tentative D call: TRBD1 (6 bases). Germline V gene sequence: CDR1 SNHLY, CDR2 FYNNEI. The CDR3 is made up of 16 amino acids. V was cut by 3 bases and J by 6 bases, with 17 bases left in between. The CDR3 protein is CASSDGLAAGAGELFF. The DNA for the CDR3 is TGTGCCAGCAGTGACGGCCTAGCTGCAGGGGCCGGGGAGCTGTTTTTT.

This chain links TRBV6-2 or TRBV6-3 with TRBJ2-3, with 11 bases aligning to TRBD2. V dropped 7 bases and J dropped 4; count of bases not matched to a gene: 1. The length of the CDR3 is 13 residues. From germline, CDR1 is MNHEY and CDR2 SVGEGT. CDR3 DNA: TGTGCCAGCAAACTAGCGGGAGCAGATACGCAGTATTTT. Its translation: CASKLAGADTQYF.

The chain recombines TRBV25-1 with TRBJ1-6; no reliable D call. Germline V gene sequence: CDR1 MGHDK, CDR2 SYGVNS. The germline V and J ends were trimmed by 8 bases and 0 bases, with 11 bases remaining between them. The CDR3 covers 15 residues. The CDR3 sequence: CASPRPSSYNSPLHF. The CDR3 DNA sequence: TGTGCCAGCCCCAGACCGAGCTCCTATAATTCACCCCTCCACTTT.

This clonotype has only a few counts. The CDR3 here is CASSSQVTEYGYTF. CDR3 sequence (DNA): TGTGCCAGCAGCTCCCAAGTTACAGAGTATGGCTACACCTTC. The chain recombines TRBV7-2 with TRBJ1-2, with no clear D. CDR3 length: 14 residues. Germline-derived CDR1 and CDR2 are SGHTA and FQGNSA. V was pared by 4 bases and J by 5 bases, with 14 bases between.

The J gene is TRBJ2-7, the V gene TRBV6-6, with 9 bases fitting TRBD1. CDR1 and CDR2 (germline): MNHNY, SVGAGI (reference sequence). The CDR3 length is 15 residues. With V trimmed by 2 bases and J by 3 bases, 5 bases remained unmatched. The CDR3 is CASSYGDRAVYEQYF. CDR3 sequence (DNA): TGTGCCAGCAGTTACGGGGACAGGGCCGTCTACGAGCAGTACTTC.

The V call is TRBV7-9, the J call TRBJ2-5; 7 nucleotides align to TRBD2. The trim removed 1 base at V and 5 bases at J, leaving 7 bases unmatched. The V gene's germline CDR1 is SEHNR and CDR2 FQNEAQ (reference sequence). This CDR3 contains 15 residues. CDR3: CASSLDPSGEETQYF. Written as DNA, the CDR3 is TGTGCCAGCAGCTTAGACCCCAGCGGGGAGGAGACCCAGTACTTC.

The chain carries TRBV10-3 and TRBJ2-2; 9 bases map to TRBD2. Germline V lookup: CDR1 ENHRY, CDR2 SYGVKD. CDR3 length: 14 residues. This CDR3 is CVTRLAEGAGELFF. CDR3 DNA sequence: TGTGTCACGCGACTAGCGGAGGGGGCCGGGGAGCTGTTTTTT.

This clonotype was seen only a few times. The chain carries TRBV20-1 and TRBJ2-5; possibly TRBD2 for D (6 bases). Trimming removed 5 bases at V and 5 bases at J, with 18 bases between. This CDR3 region has 14 residues. Germline CDR1 reads DFQATT; CDR2 reads SNEGSKA (reference sequence). DNA for the CDR3: TGCAGTGCTCCCCGTGACGGGGCGGGGGAGACCCAGTACTTC. Translated, it gives CSAPRDGAGETQYF.

This clonotype was seen at least ten times. V is TRBV9 and J is TRBJ2-7; D possibly matches TRBD1 or TRBD2 (6 bases each). Trimming shortened V by 4 bases and J by 6 bases, and 14 bases separated the two germline ends. This CDR3 contains 13 residues. Looked up from germline, CDR1 is SGDLS and CDR2 is YYNGEE. CDR3 sequence: CASSPGAQREQYF. In DNA, the CDR3 is TGTGCCAGCAGCCCGGGGGCCCAACGCGAGCAGTACTTC.

This rearrangement joins TRBV6-6 to TRBJ2-7; D is unresolved. CDR1 and CDR2 from the germline V gene are MNHNY and SVGAGI (reference sequence). This CDR3 comprises 14 residues. V shed 4 bases and J shed 4 bases, with 14 bases lying between them. CDR3 protein: CASSSLQISYEQYF. CDR3 DNA: TGTGCCAGCAGTTCCCTTCAGATTTCGTACGAGCAGTACTTC.